The next 21 T cell receptor beta chains were all read from a single sample in a study of T cells after yellow fever vaccination. TCRdb re-analysed the 5' RACE reads in MiXCR, keeping a single row per CDR3 protein. The table has roughly 65,000 distinct CDR3 sequences, about 6% seen once. The specimen comprised CD4+ T cells sorted from PBMCs, sampled around 16 days after the first yellow fever vaccination. All receptors derive from a man aged 18-30 years who received the YFV17D yellow fever vaccine.

The sample holds many counts of this clonotype. The chain combines TRBV20-1 with TRBJ2-5, with a tentative D call TRBD2 (7 bases). This CDR3 has 13 residues. Germline V CDR1 and CDR2: DFQATT, SNEGSKA (reference sequence). The germline V and J ends were trimmed by 2 bases and 4 bases, with 11 bases remaining between them. The CDR3 is CSARYRGAETQYF. CDR3 DNA sequence: TGCAGTGCTAGATATCGGGGGGCAGAGACCCAGTACTTC.

This clonotype was seen only a few times. J is TRBJ1-1 and V is TRBV5-4; 8 nucleotides align to TRBD1. The CDR3 sequence is 15 residues long. The V segment lost 4 bases and the J segment 1 base; nucleotides outside the gene matches: 6. CDR1 is SGHNT, CDR2 YYREEE, per germline (reference sequence). The CDR3 reads CASSRSGTGNTEAFF. The CDR3 region has the DNA TGTGCCAGCAGCCGATCCGGGACAGGGAACACTGAAGCTTTCTTT.

There are many counts of this clonotype. CDR3 in amino acids: CASSLGATNPGEQYF. DNA for the CDR3: TGTGCCAGCAGCCTGGGGGCGACGAATCCCGGCGAGCAGTACTTC. This chain uses TRBV5-4 with TRBJ2-7; D is possibly TRBD1 (6 bases). This CDR3 spans 15 amino acids. CDR1 is SGHNT and CDR2 is YYREEE in the germline V gene (reference sequence). V lost 4 bases and J 6 bases, leaving 20 bases between the germline ends.

The sample holds many counts of this clonotype. The chain carries TRBV4-3 and TRBJ2-4, with D possibly being TRBD2 (5 bases). The germline V gene encodes CDR1 LGHNA and CDR2 YSLEER. The CDR3 has 15 amino acids. Trimming pared 5 bases from V and 0 bases from J, leaving 11 bases between. In DNA form, the CDR3 reads TGCGCCAGCAGCGAAGGACTCTTAGCCAAAAACATTCAGTACTTC. Amino acids: CASSEGLLAKNIQYF.

This clonotype was observed at least ten times. The chain carries TRBV10-3 and TRBJ2-4; D perhaps matches TRBD2 (6 bases). V was shortened by 0 bases and J by 5 bases, with 14 bases between the two germline ends. Germline V CDR1 and CDR2: ENHRY, SYGVKD. This CDR3 contains 16 residues. In nucleotides, the CDR3 is TGTGCCATCAGTGAGTCGCGGGAAGTGATCCAAAACATTCAGTACTTC. This translates into CAISESREVIQNIQYF.

The chain uses TRBV19 and TRBJ1-5, with TRBD1 matching over 8 bases. The V segment lost 4 bases and the J segment 15 bases; nucleotides outside the gene matches: 17. In germline, CDR1 is LNHDA, CDR2 SQIVND (reference sequence). The CDR3 loop spans 15 amino acids. This CDR3 is CASSTSRTGTKRRHF. The CDR3 nucleotides read TGTGCCAGTAGTACCTCCCGGACAGGGACGAAGCGTCGGCATTTT.

This clonotype occurred many times. The chain combines TRBV7-2 with TRBJ2-1, with a possible D match to TRBD2 (6 bases). Germline V gene sequence: CDR1 SGHTA, CDR2 FQGNSA. The CDR3 is 17 amino acids. Between the trimmed V and J ends, which lost 5 bases and 4 bases, there was a span of 21 bases. The CDR3 spells CASSPFGGLFLYNEQFF. CDR3 sequence (DNA): TGTGCCAGCAGCCCATTCGGAGGGCTCTTCCTTTACAATGAGCAGTTCTTC. Together with reference TRBV7-2 and TRBJ2-1, the CDR3 gives the full variable domain: GAGVSQSPSNKVTEKGKDVELRCDPISGHTALYWYRQSLGQGLEFLIYFQGNSAPDKSGLPSDRFSAERTGGSVSTLTIQRTQQEDSAVYLCASSPFGGLFLYNEQFFGPGTRLTVL.

This clonotype was seen many times. V usage is TRBV7-6 and J usage is TRBJ1-1, with a weak D call TRBD1 (5 bases). Germline lookup yields CDR1 SGHVS and CDR2 FNYEAQ. The CDR3 consists of 13 residues. V was cut by 5 bases and J by 1 base, with 8 bases left in between. The chain's CDR3 is CASSKTGNTEAFF. CDR3 bases: TGTGCCAGCAGCAAAACAGGGAACACTGAAGCTTTCTTT.

The table lists this clonotype with many counts. The V and J genes are TRBV5-1 and TRBJ2-3; D uncertain. This CDR3 is built from 18 residues. CDR1 is SGHRS, CDR2 YFSETQ, per germline. The ends were cut back, 3 bases at V and 2 bases at J, with 22 bases in the middle. The CDR3 nucleotides read TGCGCCAGCAGCTCCGGACGGAGATATCCAACTAACACAGATACGCAGTATTTT. This codes for CASSSGRRYPTNTDTQYF. The whole variable domain, filled in from reference TRBV5-1 and TRBJ2-3, reads KAGVTQTPRYLIKTRGQQVTLSCSPISGHRSVSWYQQTPGQGLQFLFEYFSETQRNKGNFPGRFSGRQFSNSRSEMNVSTLELGDSALYLCASSSGRRYPTNTDTQYFGPGTRLTVL.

This clonotype was found many times. The gene calls are TRBV7-9 and TRBJ2-1; 7 nucleotides match TRBD1. In germline, CDR1 is SEHNR, CDR2 FQNEAQ (reference sequence). The CDR3 spans 17 residues. The V segment lost 4 bases and the J segment 4 bases; nucleotides outside the gene matches: 13. CDR3 residues: CASSSIYSSRGYNEQFF. The CDR3 DNA follows: TGTGCCAGCAGCTCTATTTATTCGTCCAGGGGGTACAATGAGCAGTTCTTC.

This clonotype came up many times. CDR3 nucleotide sequence: TGCAGTGCTAGAAGGGATGACAGAAACACTGAAGCTTTCTTT. Its protein is CSARRDDRNTEAFF. The gene calls are TRBV20-1 and TRBJ1-1, with a tentative D call TRBD1 (5 bases). The CDR3 spans 14 residues. Trimming stripped 2 bases from V and 2 bases from J, with 12 bases between. In germline, CDR1 is DFQATT, CDR2 SNEGSKA (reference sequence).

In this sample, this clonotype turned up many times. The rearrangement uses TRBV7-2 and TRBJ1-5; possibly TRBD1 for D (6 bases). CDR3 length equals 15 residues. Germline CDR1 and CDR2: SGHTA and FQGNSA. The V end lost 1 base, the J end lost 7 bases, and 14 bases lay between the germline ends. The CDR3 here is CASSLEQGRGQPQHF. CDR3 nucleotide sequence: TGTGCCAGCAGCTTAGAACAGGGAAGGGGACAGCCCCAGCATTTT.

This clonotype was picked up a small number of times. The chain has TRBV12-5 and TRBJ2-1; 7 bases align to TRBD2. This CDR3 spans 13 amino acids. Germline assignment: CDR1 LGHNT and CDR2 FRNRAP. The V and J ends lost 3 bases and 5 bases, in that order; junction bases with no gene match: 1. Here the CDR3 reads CASGLAGNNEQFF. In nucleotides, the CDR3 is TGTGCTAGTGGTTTAGCGGGGAACAATGAGCAGTTCTTC. Complete variable domain (other parts from reference TRBV12-5 and TRBJ2-1): DARVTQTPRHKVTEMGQEVTMRCQPILGHNTVFWYRQTMMQGLELLAYFRNRAPLDDSGMPKDRFSAEMPDATLATLKIQPSEPRDSAVYFCASGLAGNNEQFFGPGTRLTVL.

This clonotype appeared many times. The rearrangement joins TRBV5-1 to TRBJ2-7; D ambiguous. V shed 0 bases and J shed 3 bases, with 7 bases lying between them. CDR1 SGHRS and CDR2 YFSETQ come from the germline V gene. This CDR3 has 13 amino acids. The DNA for the CDR3 is TGCGCCAGCAGCTTGGAGGGAAGCTACGAGCAGTACGTC. Protein sequence: CASSLEGSYEQYV.

This clonotype was counted at least ten times. The DNA of the CDR3 is TGTGCCAGCAGCCTGGGGACAGGTAGCTCCTATAATTCACCCCTCCACTTT. Its translation: CASSLGTGSSYNSPLHF. V gene TRBV27 combines with J gene TRBJ1-6; TRBD1 agrees at 8 bases. CDR1 and CDR2 (germline): MNHEY, SMNVEV (reference sequence). CDR3 length equals 17 residues. The J segment lost 0 bases and the V segment lost 6 bases, leaving 7 bases of the junction unmatched.

This clonotype was counted ten times or more. The rearrangement links TRBV5-4 to TRBJ2-1; the D call may be TRBD1 or TRBD2 (6 bases each). CDR3 length: 15 residues. Deletions cut 6 bases from V and 4 bases from J, with 17 bases between. Germline CDR1 reads SGHNT; CDR2 reads YYREEE (reference sequence). CDR3 DNA: TGTGCCAGCAAAGAGGGGGGCCCGTGGTACAATGAGCAGTTCTTC. Its translation is CASKEGGPWYNEQFF.

This clonotype was counted at least ten times. The J gene is TRBJ2-1, the V gene TRBV27; either TRBD1 or TRBD2 may supply D (6 bases each). Germline CDR1 and CDR2: MNHEY and SMNVEV (reference sequence). V lost 2 bases and J 6 bases, leaving 14 bases between the germline ends. The CDR3 is 15 residues long. In DNA, the CDR3 is TGTGCCAGCAGTTTAGCGGGACAAACCTCCAATGAGCAGTTCTTC. This encodes CASSLAGQTSNEQFF.

This clonotype was detected many times. V gene TRBV18 combines with J gene TRBJ2-2; no reliable D call. The V gene's germline CDR1 is KGHSH and CDR2 LQKENI. The CDR3 loop spans 18 amino acids. The V end was cut by 3 bases, the J end by 4 bases, with 21 bases between. In DNA, the CDR3 is TGTGCCAGCTCACCGCTCGACGCCAAGGTCGGTGGCACCGGGGAGCTGTTTTTT. It is translated as CASSPLDAKVGGTGELFF.

At least ten counts were recorded for this clonotype. The gene calls are TRBV6-6 and TRBJ1-1; TRBD1 is a possible D gene (5 bases). The CDR3 is made up of 13 amino acids. With 4 bases removed from V and 3 bases from J, the gap between germline ends came to 9 bases. Germline V lookup: CDR1 MNHNY, CDR2 SVGAGI (reference sequence). CDR3 nucleotide sequence: TGTGCCAGCAGTTGGGGGTTGGACACTGAAGCTTTCTTT. Protein product: CASSWGLDTEAFF.

Worth noting for this clonotype: A clone one base away is much larger, so this may be a read error. This chain links TRBV27 with TRBJ1-2; D unresolved. CDR1 MNHEY and CDR2 SMNVEV come from the germline V gene (reference sequence). The CDR3 runs 14 residues. The CDR3 protein is CASSISWAKYGYTF. CDR3 in DNA: TGTGCCAGTTCCATCAGTTGGGCTAAGTATGGCTACACCTTC.

There are many counts of this clonotype. Written as DNA, the CDR3 is TGTGCCAGCAGTCCCCAGGGCCAGGGGACCCAGTACTTC. Translated: CASSPQGQGTQYF. The rearrangement joins TRBV27 to TRBJ2-5, with D tentatively TRBD1 (5 bases). Per germline, CDR1 MNHEY and CDR2 SMNVEV (reference sequence). V was trimmed by 5 bases and J by 7 bases, leaving 14 bases between them. This CDR3 contains 13 residues.